This T cell receptor (beta chain) comes out of a study of blood T cell repertoires in COVID-19 (dated by TCRdb to 2019 to 2021). Some background on the complete study: Samples from collaborators originated in the United States, Italy and Spain and spanned both the acute and convalescent phases of COVID-19. The sample metadata nearly always contained a de-identified subject ID, COVID-19 status, age in years and sex. The repertoires were released in a freely available public database intended as a resource for research on the immune response to SARS-CoV-2. The dataset comprised deeply sampled blood TCRbeta repertoires from subjects exposed to, actively infected with, or recovered from COVID-19. The prospective study material was composed of cDNA or gDNA derived from T cells, B-cell-depleted T cells, or PBMCs. Where available, HLA class I and class II types were taken from metadata supplied by the sample provider and were not determined by assay-based typing. The samples were drawn from two sources: the first 160 participants of the ongoing ImmuneRACE study, and 1,000 to 1,500 subjects contributed by 6 global collaborators. Beyond this particular receptor, the publication reports: The quantity of clinical and demographic metadata differed by source and by participant and was supplied without curation.

TCRbeta CDR3 regions were amplified from genomic DNA using the immunoSEQ Assay, a bias-controlled multiplex PCR. The authors processed their data as follows. Nucleated cell counts per sample were estimated from amplification of reference gene primers within the assay. To quantify the absolute abundance of each unique TCRbeta CDR3 rearrangement, sequence reads were collapsed and filtered. For each sample, productive Simpson clonality was calculated as the square root of Simpson's diversity index across productive rearrangements. In its TCRdb copy, this immuneACCESS table keeps in-frame sequences only and misses some clones. Where compared with another copy, unresolved V genes explain less than half of these, and the others have no known cause. That table gives V, J and clone size, and the DNA gave D and trimming. Present in this sample are under 100,000 clones, less than 95% of which were seen just once. The ten biggest clones cover just over 5% of the sample.

Via the germline V gene, CDR1 is MNHNS and CDR2 SASEGT. The germline ends are 17 bases apart after V is trimmed by 4 bases and J by 2 bases. Its CDR3 holds 16 amino acids, cysteine through phenylalanine. CDR3 DNA only is kept here, 48 bases in frame from base 1. Collaborating institutions collected whole blood in K2EDTA tubes following their own protocols. Collaborator samples were shipped for TCRbeta analysis as frozen whole blood, isolated PBMCs, or DNA extracted from either sample type. Comments on this clone: Its specific antigen is unknown. No per-base quality is available; no much larger clone lies one base away.

The source material was peripheral blood. The chain employs TRBV6-1 and TRBJ2-5, and TRBD2 may be the D gene, going by 5 matching bases. This TCR came from a middle-aged man with acute or convalescent COVID-19. CDR3 protein: CASSAYRQTGQETQYF. The nucleotides read TGTGCCAGCAGTGCCTACCGCCAGACGGGACAAGAGACCCAGTACTTC.